The text below deals with one TCR beta chain. This clonotype was seen a handful of times. Its antigen target is currently unknown. Base qualities were left out, and no much larger clone turns up one base away. This sample was taken from a study of blood T cells in healthy people across ages (dated by TCRdb to the mid-2010s). Regarding the complete study: In model experiments, template switching captured roughly one uniquely barcoded TCR beta cDNA molecule for every two T cells. The study measured age-related changes in TCR beta repertoire diversity using deep sequencing normalized with unique cDNA molecular identifiers. Four age groups were formed from the donors: young (average roughly 15 years), middle-aged (less than 40), aged (roughly 59) and long-lived (roughly 88). The study analyzed two additional independent replicas of 1 million unique cDNA reads from the same blood draw for two donors, one aged 18 to 30 and one aged 80 or older. Here is what the overall study found, with its caveats: Estimates of total diversity from one million sequenced T cells were regarded as lower bounds and underestimates. As age increased, observed TCR beta diversity per million T cells dropped in a roughly linear way, and a significant reduction was already evident by age roughly 36. Conclusive comparison of naive and antigen-experienced compartments was prevented by the profiling of bulk unsorted PBMCs. The long-lived group showed more naive CD4+ T cells, fewer expanded clones and increased TCR diversity than the aged group, suggesting age selection. Because the CMV infection status of the donors was unknown, age-related changes in expanded clonotypes may potentially have been confounded. The percentage of naive T cells measured by flow cytometry correlated strongly with observed TCR beta diversity.

The 35 to 40 donors, aged 6 to 90 years, were systemically healthy Caucasian individuals from Russia. Roughly 10 milliliters of peripheral blood were drawn from each donor into EDTA-treated Vacutainer tubes. PBMCs were isolated by Ficoll-Paque density-gradient centrifugation, with at least 6 million obtained per sample. Total RNA was extracted from PBMCs with Trizol reagent, with at least 6 micrograms obtained per sample. For every donor, an aliquot of PBMCs went through flow cytometry to measure the percentages of naive CD45RAhigh/CD27high T cells. From the cysteine through the phenylalanine, the CDR3 covers 14 amino acids. The read is trimmed to its CDR3 DNA, 42 bases read in frame from base 1. For CDR1 and CDR2, the germline V gene lists KGHSH and LQKENI. V is trimmed back by 6 bases and J by 3 bases, and the junction contains 3 bases that no gene match accounts for. Library preparation employed 5' RACE. Sequencer: Illumina HiSeq 2500. A second PCR of roughly 7 to 11 cycles was performed with a sample-barcoded 5' primer and a J-beta primer mix. Each TCR beta cDNA molecule received a unique molecular identifier from a template-switch 5' adaptor carrying 12 random nucleotides. At least 3 million CDR3-containing paired-end reads were obtained from each sample. First-strand cDNA synthesis was performed from all RNA using the Mint cDNA synthesis kit, with priming by a TRBC-specific oligonucleotide. Following uracil-DNA glycosylase treatment, all cDNA underwent a first 18-cycle PCR with the universal primers M1SS and BC2_uni_R. In the source study's methods: Each sample was normalized by randomly selecting 1 million high-quality reads, each carrying a distinct molecular identifier. Reads with shared molecular identifiers were discarded instead of being binned into consensus sequences. MiTCR, with a Q25 quality threshold and the strictest error-elimination algorithm, was used for CDR3 identification, clonotype clustering and error correction. A nonparametric unseen species model using Euler transformation provided a lower-bound estimate of total TCR beta diversity. The public reads were quality trimmed at Q25 with fastp and then assembled into clones with MiXCR by TCRdb, keeping productive beta chains. Each CDR3 protein gets just one entry, which takes the most common genes and DNA from the rows behind it. The authors' filters were not applied to this entry. The sample records roughly 1,000,000 distinct CDR3 sequences, 20% to 25% of which are singletons. The ten largest clonotypes hold about 0.8% of the sample.

This sample also belongs to another study, concerning T cells of mothers and their children. According to the second study: Nine systemically healthy Caucasian individuals, comprising three mothers and their six children, were included as donors. cDNA synthesis consumed the entire amount of extracted RNA, loaded at 1.5 ug RNA in each 15 ul reaction. Sample barcodes and 2-4 random nucleotides were added via the M1S primer in the second PCR. Over 8 million TCR beta CDR3 reads were obtained for each mother, and some 3.1 million reads were obtained for each child. In both related and unrelated pairs, thymic selection shapes the output of TCR recombination in a similar way, with inherited differences having only a minor effect. Related mother-child pairs always showed normalized repertoire overlap that was slightly higher than in unrelated mother-child pairs, though the difference was never significant. With a sensitivity of roughly 93 clones per million clonotypes, no persistent microchimeric T cell clones were detected. Deep NGS was used in the study to compare the TCR beta repertoires of mothers and children and to look for features that separate related mother-child pairs from unrelated individuals. The mean age was roughly 40 +/- 4 years for the mothers and about 10 +/- 4 years for the children. Libraries were sequenced on Illumina HiSeq 2000 with 100+100 nt paired-end reads after adapter ligation with NEBNext reagents. Mother and child libraries were prepared a month apart and sequenced in separate runs to prevent cross-contamination. Each donor had between 500,000 and 2,000,000 distinct TCR beta clonotypes identified. Naive TCR beta clonotypes were estimated from low-frequency clonotypes matched to each donor's FACS-determined naive share, without sorting.

The chain is made from TRBV18 and TRBJ1-5; 9 central nucleotides agree with TRBD1. The receptor's source is a girl aged 2-15 years in good health. Source material: blood. Here is the DNA: TGTGCCAGCTCTCGACAGGGGGACAATCAGCCCCAGCATTTT. Its protein product is CASSRQGDNQPQHF.